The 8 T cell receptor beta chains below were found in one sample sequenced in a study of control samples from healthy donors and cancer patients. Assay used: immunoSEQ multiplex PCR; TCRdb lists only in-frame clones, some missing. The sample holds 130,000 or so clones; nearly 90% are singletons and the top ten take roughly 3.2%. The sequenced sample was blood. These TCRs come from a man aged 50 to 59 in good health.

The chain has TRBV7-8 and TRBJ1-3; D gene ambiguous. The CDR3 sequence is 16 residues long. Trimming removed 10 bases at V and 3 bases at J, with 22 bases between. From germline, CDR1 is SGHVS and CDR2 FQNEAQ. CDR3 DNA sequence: TGTGCCACCCAGCTTTTACGACCGGGCCGTGGAAACACCATATATTTT. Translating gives CATQLLRPGRGNTIYF.

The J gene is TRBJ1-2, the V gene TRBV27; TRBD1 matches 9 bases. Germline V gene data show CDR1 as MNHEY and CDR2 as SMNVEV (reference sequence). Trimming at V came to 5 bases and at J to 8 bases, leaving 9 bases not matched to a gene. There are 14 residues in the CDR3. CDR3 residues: CASSISQGAWGYTF. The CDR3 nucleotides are TGTGCCAGCAGTATCTCACAGGGGGCTTGGGGCTACACCTTC.

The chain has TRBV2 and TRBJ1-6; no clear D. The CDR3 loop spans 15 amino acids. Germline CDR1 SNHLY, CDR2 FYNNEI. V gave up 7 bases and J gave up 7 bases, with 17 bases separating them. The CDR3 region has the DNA TGTGCCAGCAAATCCGCCGTGTCGGAGAATTCACCCCTCCACTTT. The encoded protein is CASKSAVSENSPLHF.

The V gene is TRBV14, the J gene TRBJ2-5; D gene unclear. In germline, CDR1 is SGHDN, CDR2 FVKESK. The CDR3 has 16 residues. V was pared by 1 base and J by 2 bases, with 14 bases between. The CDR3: CASSQVWAGEQETQYF. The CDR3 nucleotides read TGTGCCAGCAGCCAAGTTTGGGCAGGAGAACAAGAGACCCAGTACTTC.

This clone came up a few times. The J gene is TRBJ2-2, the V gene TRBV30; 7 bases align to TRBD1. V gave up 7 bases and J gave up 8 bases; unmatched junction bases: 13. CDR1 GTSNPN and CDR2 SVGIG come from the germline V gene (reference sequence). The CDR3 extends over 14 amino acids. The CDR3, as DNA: TGTGCCTTTACGGGTACAGGGGAGCCGGGGGAGCTGTTTTTT. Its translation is CAFTGTGEPGELFF.

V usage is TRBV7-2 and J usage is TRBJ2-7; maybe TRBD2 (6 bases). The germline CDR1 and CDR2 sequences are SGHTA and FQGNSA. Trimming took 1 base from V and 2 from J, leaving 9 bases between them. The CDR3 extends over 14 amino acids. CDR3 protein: CASSLETSTYEQYF. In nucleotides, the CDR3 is TGTGCCAGCAGCTTAGAAACTAGCACCTACGAGCAGTACTTC.

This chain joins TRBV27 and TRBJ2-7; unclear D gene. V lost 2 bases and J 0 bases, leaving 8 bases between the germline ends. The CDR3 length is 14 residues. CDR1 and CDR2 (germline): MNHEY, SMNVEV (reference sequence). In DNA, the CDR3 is TGTGCCAGCAGTTTAGCCGGTCACTCCTACGAGCAGTACTTC. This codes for CASSLAGHSYEQYF.

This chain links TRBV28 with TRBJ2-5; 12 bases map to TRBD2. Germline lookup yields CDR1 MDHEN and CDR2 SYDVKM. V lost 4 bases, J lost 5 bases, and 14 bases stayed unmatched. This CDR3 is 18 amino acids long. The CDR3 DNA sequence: TGTGCCAGCAGTTCACGATCAGCTAGCGGGGGGGCCGGGGAGACCCAGTACTTC. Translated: CASSSRSASGGAGETQYF.